This T cell receptor beta chain was sequenced in a study of blood T cell repertoires in COVID-19. Study background: COVID-19 samples collected from the United States, Italy and Spain covered acute and convalescent phases.

V was shortened by 3 bases and J by 4 bases, with 18 bases between the two germline ends. From germline, CDR1 is DFQATT and CDR2 SNEGSKA (reference sequence). The CDR3 runs to 16 residues. A few counts support this clone. In the original processing: Amplification with reference gene primers provided the estimates of nucleated cell counts. Only in-frame clones appear in the TCRdb table, and some are missing; sequencing was by immunoSEQ multiplex PCR. Clone size and the V and J calls come from that table; the DNA yielded D and trimming. The sample gives 250,000 to 350,000 clones, roughly nine tenths of which show up once; around 3% is in the top ten.

This receptor was obtained from a woman aged 45 to 65 who had recovered from COVID-19. The sample consisted of PBMCs or T cells enriched from blood (not recorded which). The chain combines TRBV20-1 with TRBJ2-2, with D tentatively TRBD1 (6 bases). In DNA, the CDR3 is TGCAGTGCTAGTGGGAGTCAGGGGATTTCCACCGGGGAGCTGTTTTTT. It specifies CSASGSQGISTGELFF.